This TCR beta chain emerged from a study of blood T cell repertoires in COVID-19. In the study overall: From the United States, Italy and Spain came samples of acute and convalescent COVID-19. The cDNA or gDNA used as material had been derived from T cells, B-cell-depleted T cells, or PBMCs.

CDR3 length: 20 amino acids. The germline V gene encodes CDR1 ENHRY and CDR2 SYGVKD. After removal of 4 bases from V and 7 bases from J, the junction contained 17 bases not matched to a gene. Per the authors' pipeline: Reference gene primer amplification yielded estimated nucleated cell counts. Some clones are missing from TCRdb's copy, which holds only in-frame ones; the method was immunoSEQ multiplex PCR. Clone size and V and J calls were adopted from that table, with D and trimming inferred from the DNA. The sample holds tens of thousands of clones, about 85% seen once. This sequence was found in a human donor in a cohort sampled during active COVID-19. V and J are TRBV10-3 and TRBJ2-2, with TRBD2 identical over 14 bases. Input material: peripheral blood. The CDR3 loop reads CAISGARGLAGVRENGELFF. CDR3 bases: TGTGCCATCAGTGGGGCCAGGGGACTAGCGGGAGTGAGGGAGAACGGGGAGCTGTTTTTT.